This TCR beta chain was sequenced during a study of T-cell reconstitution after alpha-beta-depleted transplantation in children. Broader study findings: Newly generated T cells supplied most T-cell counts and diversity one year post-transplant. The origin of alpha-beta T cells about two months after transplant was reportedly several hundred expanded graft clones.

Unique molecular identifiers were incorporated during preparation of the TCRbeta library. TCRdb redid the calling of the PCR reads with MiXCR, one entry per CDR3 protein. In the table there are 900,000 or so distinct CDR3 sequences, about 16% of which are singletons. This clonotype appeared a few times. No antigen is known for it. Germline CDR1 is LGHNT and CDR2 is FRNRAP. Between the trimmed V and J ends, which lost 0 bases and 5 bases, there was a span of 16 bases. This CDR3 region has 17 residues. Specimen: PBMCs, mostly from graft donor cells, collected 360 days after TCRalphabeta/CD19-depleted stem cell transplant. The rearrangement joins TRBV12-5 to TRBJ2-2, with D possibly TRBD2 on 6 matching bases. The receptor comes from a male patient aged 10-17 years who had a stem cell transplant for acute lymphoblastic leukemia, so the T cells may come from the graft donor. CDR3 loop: CASGLVGSAGRTGELFF. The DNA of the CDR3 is TGTGCTAGTGGTTTGGTAGGGTCGGCAGGGAGGACCGGGGAGCTGTTTTTT.